These 8 T cell receptor beta chains came from one sample sequenced in a study of cytomegalovirus exposure and HLA in healthy donors. PCR primers comprised 60 Vbeta and 13 Jbeta primers. Assay: immunoSEQ multiplex PCR; the TCRdb copy retains only in-frame clones and omits some. This table holds 150,000 or so clones, about 85% found once. The sample comprised PBMCs. The receptors come from a man younger than 30 in good health and CMV-seropositive.

The V and J genes are TRBV9 and TRBJ2-2; 8 nucleotides line up with TRBD1. V lost 3 bases and J lost 0; bases outside the gene matches: 4. The CDR3 covers 16 residues. The germline gives CDR1 SGDLS, CDR2 YYNGEE. The CDR3 here is CASSAGTGPNTGELFF. DNA for the CDR3: TGTGCCAGCAGCGCCGGGACAGGACCGAACACCGGGGAGCTGTTTTTT.

The V and J genes are TRBV5-5 and TRBJ2-3, with TRBD1 matching over 7 bases. Germline lookup yields CDR1 SGHKS and CDR2 YYEKEE (reference sequence). This CDR3 has 15 residues. V lost 2 bases, J lost 1 base, and 4 bases stayed unmatched. The CDR3 bases are TGTGCCAGCAGCTTAAGGGGGCCGGGCACAGATACGCAGTATTTT. It is translated as CASSLRGPGTDTQYF.

This chain connects TRBV27 to TRBJ1-1; 7 nucleotides line up with TRBD1. Germline V gene lookup returns CDR1 MNHEY and CDR2 SMNVEV (reference sequence). The V and J ends lost 8 bases and 1 base, in that order; junction bases with no gene match: 7. The CDR3 runs 14 residues. The CDR3 protein is CASGSGTANTEAFF. CDR3 coding DNA: TGTGCCAGCGGGTCCGGGACAGCGAACACTGAAGCTTTCTTT.

The chain links TRBV4-3 to TRBJ2-2; D not resolved. Germline V gene data show CDR1 as LGHNA and CDR2 as YSLEER. The CDR3 is made up of 15 amino acids. Between the trimmed V and J ends, which lost 0 bases and 4 bases, there was a span of 9 bases. The CDR3 DNA sequence: TGCGCCAGCAGCCAAGATGTCGGTTCCACCGGGGAGCTGTTTTTT. Translation gives CASSQDVGSTGELFF.

This clone turned up a few times. The rearrangement joins TRBV9 to TRBJ2-7; 9 bases fit TRBD1. Germline V lookup: CDR1 SGDLS, CDR2 YYNGEE. After removal of 3 bases from V and 7 bases from J, the junction contained 8 bases not matched to a gene. The CDR3 extends over 14 amino acids. Here the CDR3 reads CASSDPGQGYEQYF. The CDR3 DNA is TGTGCCAGCAGCGACCCGGGACAGGGATATGAGCAGTACTTC.

The V and J genes are TRBV6-5 and TRBJ1-2, with 10 positions matching TRBD1. Germline V gene data show CDR1 as MNHEY and CDR2 as SVGAGI. The V segment lost 2 bases and the J segment 3 bases; nucleotides outside the gene matches: 6. The CDR3 covers 16 residues. The CDR3 DNA reads as TGTGCCAGCAGTTACGGACCGACAGGGGGCGACTATGGCTACACCTTC. This sequence encodes CASSYGPTGGDYGYTF.

The chain combines TRBV7-6 with TRBJ2-5; D not resolved. This CDR3 is built from 14 residues. Germline lookup yields CDR1 SGHVS and CDR2 FNYEAQ. Trimming took off 1 base at V and 3 bases at J, with 9 bases between the two ends. The CDR3 DNA reads as TGTGCCAGCAGCTTAGGTACAGCCAAAGAGACCCAGTACTTC. Translating gives CASSLGTAKETQYF. Together with reference TRBV7-6 and TRBJ2-5, the CDR3 gives the full variable domain: GAGVSQSPRYKVTKRGQDVALRCDPISGHVSLYWYRQALGQGPEFLTYFNYEAQQDKSGLPNDRFSAERPEGSISTLTIQRTEQRDSAMYRCASSLGTAKETQYFGPGTRLLVL.

The genes are TRBV7-2 and TRBJ2-3; TRBD2 agrees at 8 bases. The V segment lost 4 bases and the J segment 2 bases; nucleotides outside the gene matches: 8. CDR1 is SGHTA and CDR2 is FQGNSA in the germline V gene. The CDR3 has 16 residues. Here the CDR3 reads CASSSTSGGLTDTQYF. The CDR3, as DNA: TGTGCCAGCAGCTCCACAAGCGGGGGCCTCACAGATACGCAGTATTTT.